The following is a T cell receptor beta chain sequence with its context. As yet, its antigen is unknown. V was trimmed by 0 bases and J by 6 bases, leaving 16 bases between them. The CDR3 runs 16 residues. Germline-derived CDR1 and CDR2 are SGHKS and YYEKEE (reference sequence). Only CD45RO-negative cells positively selected for CCR7 counted as naive CD8 cells, so terminally differentiated effector memory CD45RA+ cells were excluded. This sample was included in a study of shared clonotypes between healthy human individuals. For the study at large: Those who served as donors were a couple of women and three men between the ages of 18 and 49.

This table comes from immunoSEQ multiplex PCR, and its TCRdb copy is limited to in-frame clones, with some not included. Here the sample spans some 630,000 clones, approximately 96% being singletons. Study conclusions and caveats: Naive subsets tended to show greater estimated richness than memory subsets.

Sequencing was carried out using naive CD8+ T cells sorted from blood. The chain uses TRBV5-5 and TRBJ1-5; maybe TRBD1 (5 bases). This receptor was identified in a woman younger than 45 in good health. CDR3 residues: CASSLGVGGLSQPQHF. Written as DNA, the CDR3 is TGTGCCAGCAGCTTGGGGGTTGGGGGTTTGTCTCAGCCCCAGCATTTT.